This TCR beta chain is from a study of T-cell memory formation after mild COVID-19. Study-wide findings and caveats: Clones contracting over day 15 to 85 were CD4/CD8 balanced, with later expanders leaning CD4+. Clones which contracted sat mainly in CM and EM if CD4+, and in EMRA if CD8+. Confirmation was lacking for SARS-CoV-2 specificity of second-wave clones that peaked on day 37.

To note about this clonotype: Antigen unknown.

Constant-segment primers were used for 5'RACE, and the resulting TCR alpha and TCR beta cDNA libraries carried sample barcodes and UMIs. TCRdb analysed the 5' RACE reads with MiXCR anew, one entry per CDR3 protein. The data hold some 350,000 distinct CDR3 sequences, with more than 15% observed a single time. Germline CDR1 reads SQVTM; CDR2 reads ANQGSEA. Trimming cost V 7 bases and J 4 bases; bases outside gene matches: 5. The CDR3 has 12 residues. This clonotype was obtained from a man in his late teens or twenties who had mild COVID-19 (a few samples of this study predate the infection). Cell type and time point are not known. This chain joins TRBV29-1 and TRBJ2-5, with 8 bases lining up with TRBD2. The sample taken for sequencing was PBMCs or a T cell subset sorted from them (not recorded which). CDR3 coding DNA: TGCAGCGGTAGGACTAGCAGAGAGACCCAGTACTTC. It yields the protein CSGRTSRETQYF.